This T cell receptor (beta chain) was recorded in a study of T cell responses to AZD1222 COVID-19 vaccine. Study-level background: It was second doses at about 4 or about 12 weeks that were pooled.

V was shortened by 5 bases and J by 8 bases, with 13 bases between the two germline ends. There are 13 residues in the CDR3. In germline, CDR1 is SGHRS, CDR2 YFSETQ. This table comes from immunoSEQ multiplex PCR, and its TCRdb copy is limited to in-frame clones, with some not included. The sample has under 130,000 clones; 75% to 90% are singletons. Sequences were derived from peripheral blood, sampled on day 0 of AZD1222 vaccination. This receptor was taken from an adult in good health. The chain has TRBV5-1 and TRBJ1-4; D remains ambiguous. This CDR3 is CASREPDREKLFF. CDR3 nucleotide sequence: TGCGCCAGCAGAGAGCCGGATCGGGAAAAACTGTTTTTT.